This TCR beta chain is drawn from a study of Graves' ophthalmopathy and Graves' hyperthyroidism. Germline V CDR1 and CDR2: KGHDR, SFDVKD. This CDR3 comprises 12 residues. Trimming pared 4 bases from V and 4 bases from J, leaving 7 bases between. For repertoire sequencing, the TCR beta CDR3 regions were amplified from RNA transcripts. RT-PCR was first run with HTBI primers, then multiplex PCR in a second round. TCRdb called the multiplex PCR reads again in MiXCR, with one record for every CDR3 protein. The data contain some 520,000 distinct CDR3 sequences, around 15% of them singletons. Many counts were recorded for this clonotype.

J is TRBJ2-7 and V is TRBV24-1, with D possibly being TRBD1 (6 bases). Sequenced input: blood. The sequence came from a woman aged 25 to 39 with Graves' ophthalmopathy. CDR3 bases: TGTGCCACCAGTGAACAGGGTTACGAGCAGTACTTC. Translating gives CATSEQGYEQYF.